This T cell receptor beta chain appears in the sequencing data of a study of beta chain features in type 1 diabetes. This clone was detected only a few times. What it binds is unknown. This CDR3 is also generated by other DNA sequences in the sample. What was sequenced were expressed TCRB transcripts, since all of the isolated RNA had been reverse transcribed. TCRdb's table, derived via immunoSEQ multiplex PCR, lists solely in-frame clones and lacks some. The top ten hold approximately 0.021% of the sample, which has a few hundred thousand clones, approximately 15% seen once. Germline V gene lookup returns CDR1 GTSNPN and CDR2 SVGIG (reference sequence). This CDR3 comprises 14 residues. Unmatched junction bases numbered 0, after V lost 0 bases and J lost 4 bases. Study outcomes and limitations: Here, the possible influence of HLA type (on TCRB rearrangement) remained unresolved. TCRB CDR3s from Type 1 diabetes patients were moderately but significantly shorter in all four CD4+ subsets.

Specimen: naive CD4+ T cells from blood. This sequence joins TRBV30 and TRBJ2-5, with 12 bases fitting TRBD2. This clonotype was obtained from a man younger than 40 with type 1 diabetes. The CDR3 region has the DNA TGTGCCTGGAGTGTACTAGCGGGAGGAGAGACCCAGTACTTC. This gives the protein CAWSVLAGGETQYF. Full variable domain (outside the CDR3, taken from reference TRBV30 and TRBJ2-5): SQTIHQWPATLVQPVGSPLSLECTVEGTSNPNLYWYRQAAGRGLQLLFYSVGIGQISSEVPQNLSASRPQDRQFILSSKKLLLSDSGFYLCAWSVLAGGETQYFGPGTRLLVL.